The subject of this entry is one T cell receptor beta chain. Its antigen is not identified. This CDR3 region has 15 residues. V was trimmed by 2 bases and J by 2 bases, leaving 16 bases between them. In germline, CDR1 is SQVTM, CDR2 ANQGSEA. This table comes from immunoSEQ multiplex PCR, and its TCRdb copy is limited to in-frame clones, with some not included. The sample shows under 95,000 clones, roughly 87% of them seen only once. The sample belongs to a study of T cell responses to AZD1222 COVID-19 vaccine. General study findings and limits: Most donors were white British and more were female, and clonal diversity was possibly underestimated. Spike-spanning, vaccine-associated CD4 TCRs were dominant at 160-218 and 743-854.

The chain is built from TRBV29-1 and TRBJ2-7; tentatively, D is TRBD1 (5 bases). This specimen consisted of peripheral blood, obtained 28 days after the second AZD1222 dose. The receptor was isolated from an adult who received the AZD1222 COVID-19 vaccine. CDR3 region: CSVEMGTGTTYEQYF. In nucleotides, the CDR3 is TGCAGCGTTGAAATGGGTACAGGTACTACCTACGAGCAGTACTTC.